This entry lists 29 T cell receptor beta chains sequenced from one sample in a study of cytomegalovirus exposure and HLA in healthy donors. Method: immunoSEQ multiplex PCR; TCRdb's copy keeps in-frame clones and lacks some. The data contain 200,000 or so clones, roughly 88% of them singletons. Sequencing was carried out using PBMCs. The receptors originated from a woman aged 25 to 39 in good health and CMV-seropositive.

J is TRBJ2-5 and V is TRBV9; 9 nucleotides match TRBD1. This CDR3 comprises 14 residues. Germline trimming cut 3 bases from V and 5 bases from J; bases unmatched to any gene: 5. CDR1 is SGDLS, CDR2 YYNGEE, per germline. Here the CDR3 reads CASSALTGGETQYF. The CDR3 region has the DNA TGTGCCAGCAGCGCCCTGACAGGGGGTGAGACCCAGTACTTC. The full variable domain, rest sourced from reference TRBV9 and TRBJ2-5, is DSGVTQTPKHLITATGQRVTLRCSPRSGDLSVYWYQQSLDQGLQFLIQYYNGEERAKGNILERFSAQQFPDLHSELNLSSLELGDSALYFCASSALTGGETQYFGPGTRLLVL.

This chain joins TRBV6-1 and TRBJ2-7; unclear D gene. The germline V gene has CDR1 MNHNS and CDR2 SASEGT. The CDR3 has 13 amino acids. Trimming shortened V by 2 bases and J by 4 bases, and 9 bases separated the two germline ends. CDR3 protein: CASSENVRYEQYF. CDR3 nucleotide sequence: TGTGCCAGCAGTGAAAATGTCCGGTACGAGCAGTACTTC.

The chain links TRBV29-1 to TRBJ2-1; no firm D call. V lost 8 bases to trimming and J lost 7 bases, with 12 bases between them. Germline V CDR1 and CDR2: SQVTM, ANQGSEA. This CDR3 region has 11 residues. Here the CDR3 DNA reads TGCAGCTTTGTCCCGGTTAATGAGCAGTTCTTC. Translation gives CSFVPVNEQFF.

This chain joins TRBV6-5 and TRBJ2-1; 9 bases agree with TRBD2. Germline-derived CDR1 and CDR2 are MNHEY and SVGAGI. Unmatched junction bases numbered 3, after V lost 6 bases and J lost 6 bases. The CDR3 is 13 residues long. The CDR3 nucleotides read TGTGCCAGCAGGGCGGGGGGGGGCAATGAGCAGTTCTTC. Residues: CASRAGGGNEQFF.

The rearrangement joins TRBV5-1 to TRBJ2-1; TRBD2 agrees at 7 bases. Per germline, CDR1 SGHRS and CDR2 YFSETQ. This CDR3 is built from 21 residues. V shed 2 bases, J shed 4 bases, and the junction held 24 bases outside the gene matches. CDR3 sequence: CASSLSIAGAPGGTLYNEQFF. The CDR3 DNA sequence: TGCGCCAGCAGCTTATCGATTGCGGGAGCCCCCGGGGGTACCCTTTACAATGAGCAGTTCTTC.

The genes are TRBV28 and TRBJ2-7, with 8 bases aligning to TRBD1. V dropped 6 bases and J dropped 0; count of bases not matched to a gene: 7. The CDR3 runs to 15 residues. CDR1 is MDHEN and CDR2 is SYDVKM in the germline V gene. The CDR3, as DNA: TGTGCCAGCAGGCCGACCGGGACAGGCTCCTACGAGCAGTACTTC. Translating gives CASRPTGTGSYEQYF.

As DNA, the CDR3 is TGTGCCAGCAGTTACGTTGGCGGGAGTCCCTACGAGCAGTACTTC. Its protein is CASSYVGGSPYEQYF. This chain links TRBV6-6 with TRBJ2-7; TRBD2 matches 7 bases. V shed 2 bases, J shed 2 bases, and the junction held 6 bases outside the gene matches. This CDR3 is built from 15 residues. Germline V gene sequence: CDR1 MNHNY, CDR2 SVGAGI (reference sequence).

V and J are TRBV7-2 and TRBJ2-1; 10 bases fit TRBD1. Germline assignment: CDR1 SGHTA and CDR2 FQGNSA. This CDR3 comprises 14 residues. V gave up 5 bases and J gave up 8 bases; unmatched junction bases: 6. In DNA form, the CDR3 reads TGTGCCAGCAGCCGACAGGGGGCTGTCGATGAGCAGTTCTTC. Translating it yields CASSRQGAVDEQFF.

V is TRBV9 and J is TRBJ2-1; perhaps TRBD2 as D (6 bases). Trimming cost V 2 bases and J 0 bases, with 6 bases left between them. The CDR3 contains 14 residues. Germline V gives CDR1 SGDLS, CDR2 YYNGEE. CDR3 protein: CASSVGSSYNEQFF. The DNA for the CDR3 is TGTGCCAGCAGCGTCGGGAGCTCCTACAATGAGCAGTTCTTC.

The chain links TRBV2 to TRBJ1-4; D perhaps matches TRBD1 (5 bases). The CDR3 sequence is 15 residues long. V shed 7 bases and J shed 3 bases, with 15 bases lying between them. Germline assignment: CDR1 SNHLY and CDR2 FYNNEI. In DNA form, the CDR3 reads TGTGCCAGCAACGGCAGGGCATCAGCTAATGAAAAACTGTTTTTT. Protein: CASNGRASANEKLFF.

The rearrangement joins TRBV11-2 to TRBJ1-2; 9 nucleotides agree with TRBD1. Germline trimming cut 6 bases from V and 4 bases from J; bases unmatched to any gene: 6. Per the germline V gene, CDR1 is SGHAT and CDR2 is FQNNGV. The CDR3 runs to 14 residues. The CDR3 sequence: CASSQGQGPYGYTF. The CDR3 DNA sequence: TGTGCCAGCAGTCAGGGACAGGGCCCCTATGGCTACACCTTC.

The V gene is TRBV2, the J gene TRBJ2-3; TRBD2 aligns across 13 bases. This CDR3 has 15 residues. V dropped 4 bases and J dropped 10; count of bases not matched to a gene: 8. In germline, CDR1 is SNHLY, CDR2 FYNNEI. This chain's CDR3 is CASSGTSGRDGAQYF. Written as DNA, the CDR3 is TGTGCCAGCAGTGGGACTAGCGGGAGAGACGGCGCGCAGTATTTT.

This clone came up a few times. The rearrangement links TRBV9 to TRBJ1-2; D gene uncertain. The V gene's germline CDR1 is SGDLS and CDR2 YYNGEE. This CDR3 comprises 13 residues. V shed 6 bases and J shed 6 bases, with 15 bases lying between them. The CDR3 DNA reads as TGTGCCAGCACGGGGTATGTGAGAGATGGCTACACCTTC. The encoded protein is CASTGYVRDGYTF.

This chain uses TRBV6-1 with TRBJ2-3; weak D call: TRBD1 (6 bases). Germline loops: CDR1 MNHNS, CDR2 SASEGT. This CDR3 spans 15 amino acids. Deletions cut 6 bases from V and 5 bases from J, with 18 bases between. In nucleotides, the CDR3 is TGTGCCAGCAGCGTCGGGACACCTCGTCAAGATACGCAGTATTTT. This sequence encodes CASSVGTPRQDTQYF.

This chain joins TRBV5-8 and TRBJ2-7; the D is unclear. The CDR3 totals 13 residues. V was trimmed by 0 bases and J by 7 bases, leaving 11 bases between them. The germline V gene encodes CDR1 SGHTS and CDR2 YDEGEE. CDR3 coding DNA: TGTGCCAGCAGCTTGGACCCACTCCGGGAGCAGTACTTC. Amino acids: CASSLDPLREQYF. The complete variable domain, with remaining parts taken from reference TRBV5-8 and TRBJ2-7, reads EAGVTQSPTHLIKTRGQQATLRCSPISGHTSVYWYQQALGLGLQFLLWYDEGEERNRGNFPPRFSGRQFPNYSSELNVNALELEDSALYLCASSLDPLREQYFGPGTRLTVT.

This chain's CDR3 is CAIGRQGDDEQYF. The CDR3 coding sequence is TGTGCCATTGGACGACAGGGTGATGACGAGCAGTACTTC. The chain joins TRBV10-3 to TRBJ2-7; 7 nucleotides line up with TRBD1. Germline CDR1 is ENHRY and CDR2 is SYGVKD. Germline trimming cut 9 bases from V and 5 bases from J; bases unmatched to any gene: 10. The CDR3 consists of 13 residues.

This rearrangement joins TRBV28 to TRBJ1-3; D call uncertain. This CDR3 contains 15 residues. Germline CDR1 MDHEN, CDR2 SYDVKM. V lost 6 bases and J lost 2, with 14 bases in between. CDR3 coding DNA: TGTGCCAGCAGATTTGAGGCCCGAGCTGGAAACACCATATATTTT. Protein: CASRFEARAGNTIYF.

V gene TRBV2 combines with J gene TRBJ1-1; 8 bases are a match to TRBD1. V trimming: 4 bases; J trimming: 0 bases; junction bases outside the gene matches: 1. The CDR3 runs to 14 residues. The V gene's germline CDR1 is SNHLY and CDR2 FYNNEI. The CDR3 loop is CASSAQGVNTEAFF. CDR3 bases: TGTGCCAGCAGTGCACAGGGGGTGAACACTGAAGCTTTCTTT.

The rearrangement links TRBV15 to TRBJ2-2; D might be TRBD1 (8 bases). Germline CDR1 LNHNV, CDR2 YYDKDF (reference sequence). The ends were cut back, 5 bases at V and 4 bases at J, with 17 bases in the middle. The CDR3 extends over 16 amino acids. The CDR3 sequence is CATSPRGLAATGELFF. The CDR3 DNA sequence: TGTGCCACCAGCCCCAGGGGGCTAGCGGCCACCGGGGAGCTGTTTTTT.

This chain links TRBV5-1 with TRBJ2-3, with D tentatively TRBD2 (6 bases). CDR1 and CDR2 from the germline V gene are SGHRS and YFSETQ. This CDR3 is 15 amino acids long. The V end was cut by 0 bases, the J end by 1 base, with 9 bases between. The CDR3 here is CASSLVAERTDTQYF. The DNA for the CDR3 is TGCGCCAGCAGCTTGGTAGCGGAACGCACAGATACGCAGTATTTT.

This chain uses TRBV4-2 with TRBJ2-5; the match to TRBD2 covers 9 bases. With 2 bases clipped from V and 2 bases from J, the junction kept 3 bases outside the gene matches. The CDR3 length is 15 residues. Germline V gene data show CDR1 as LGHNA and CDR2 as YNFKEQ. CDR3: CASSQPTSGQETQYF. CDR3 nucleotide sequence: TGTGCCAGCAGCCAACCGACTAGCGGACAAGAGACCCAGTACTTC.

This sequence joins TRBV5-1 and TRBJ2-1, with 12 bases that match TRBD2. This CDR3 comprises 16 residues. V gave up 2 bases and J gave up 8 bases; unmatched junction bases: 8. Germline V gene sequence: CDR1 SGHRS, CDR2 YFSETQ. The CDR3 here is CASSFSLPSGRDEQFF. CDR3 in DNA: TGCGCCAGCAGCTTCTCTCTTCCTAGCGGGAGGGATGAGCAGTTCTTC.

Only a few counts were recorded for this clone. The chain recombines TRBV7-2 with TRBJ1-2; D gene ambiguous. The CDR3 has 15 residues. Trimming removed 5 bases from V and 4 bases from J, with 17 bases in between. CDR1 is SGHTA and CDR2 is FQGNSA in the germline V gene. Here the CDR3 DNA reads TGTGCCAGCAGCCCCCTGAGCGGTGCCATCTATGGCTACACCTTC. Its protein product is CASSPLSGAIYGYTF.

The chain combines TRBV29-1 with TRBJ1-2; TRBD1 agrees at 7 bases. The CDR3 is 13 residues long. The germline gives CDR1 SQVTM, CDR2 ANQGSEA. Trimming removed 0 bases from V and 5 bases from J; junction bases left unmatched: 3. The CDR3 reads CSVEEVRGYGYTF. CDR3 nucleotide sequence: TGCAGCGTTGAAGAGGTCAGGGGGTATGGCTACACCTTC.

This chain uses TRBV7-6 with TRBJ2-2; 7 bases align to TRBD1. V gave up 5 bases and J gave up 2 bases; unmatched junction bases: 14. Germline V CDR1 and CDR2: SGHVS, FNYEAQ. CDR3 length: 18 amino acids. The CDR3 DNA reads TGTGCCAGCAGCCCCCCTAGAACCGGGACAGCCAACACCGGGGAGCTGTTTTTT. Translating gives CASSPPRTGTANTGELFF.

The V and J genes are TRBV19 and TRBJ2-2; D might be TRBD2 (6 bases). The CDR3 spans 14 residues. CDR1 LNHDA and CDR2 SQIVND come from the germline V gene (reference sequence). With 9 bases removed from V and 1 base from J, the gap between germline ends came to 12 bases. The CDR3 nucleotides are TGTGCCAGCACTCCGGGAGAGAACACCGGGGAGCTGTTTTTT. Translating gives CASTPGENTGELFF.

This chain links TRBV15 with TRBJ2-1, with a weak D call TRBD2 (5 bases). Trimming shortened V by 0 bases and J by 0 bases, and 12 bases separated the two germline ends. The CDR3 spans 17 residues. CDR1 LNHNV and CDR2 YYDKDF come from the germline V gene (reference sequence). Here the CDR3 reads CATSREGSVSSYNEQFF. The CDR3 DNA follows: TGTGCCACCAGCAGAGAGGGTAGCGTAAGCTCCTACAATGAGCAGTTCTTC. The full variable domain, in which reference TRBV15 and TRBJ2-1 provide the parts outside the CDR3, is DAMVIQNPRYQVTQFGKPVTLSCSQTLNHNVMYWYQQKSSQAPKLLFHYYDKDFNNEADTPDNFQSRRPNTSFCFLDIRSPGLGDTAMYLCATSREGSVSSYNEQFFGPGTRLTVL.

The chain links TRBV7-9 to TRBJ2-5; 9 bases are a match to TRBD1. The length of the CDR3 is 14 residues. With V trimmed by 5 bases and J by 4 bases, 5 bases remained unmatched. The germline V gene encodes CDR1 SEHNR and CDR2 FQNEAQ (reference sequence). This CDR3 reads CASSQRTGAETQYF. In DNA form, the CDR3 reads TGTGCCAGCAGCCAAAGGACAGGGGCAGAGACCCAGTACTTC.

The rearrangement uses TRBV28 and TRBJ2-7, with D maybe TRBD2 (6 bases). This CDR3 contains 15 residues. V was trimmed by 5 bases and J by 2 bases, leaving 16 bases between them. In germline, CDR1 is MDHEN, CDR2 SYDVKM. The CDR3 coding sequence is TGTGCCAGCAGTCTTCCTAGCGCCAACGCCTACGAGCAGTACTTC. Translating gives CASSLPSANAYEQYF.